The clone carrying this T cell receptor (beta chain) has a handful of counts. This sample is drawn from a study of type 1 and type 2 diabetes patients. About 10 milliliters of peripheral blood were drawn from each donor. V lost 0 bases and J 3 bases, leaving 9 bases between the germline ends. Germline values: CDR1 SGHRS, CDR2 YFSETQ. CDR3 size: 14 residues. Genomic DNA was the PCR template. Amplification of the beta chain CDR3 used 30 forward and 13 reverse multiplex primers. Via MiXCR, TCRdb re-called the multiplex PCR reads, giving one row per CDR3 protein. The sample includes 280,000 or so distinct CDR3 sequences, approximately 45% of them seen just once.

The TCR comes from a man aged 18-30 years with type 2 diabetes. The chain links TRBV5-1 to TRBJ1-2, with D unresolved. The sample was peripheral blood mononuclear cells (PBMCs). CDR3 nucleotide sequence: TGCGCCAGCAGCTTGGTCGGCAGTGACTATGGCTACACCTTC. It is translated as CASSLVGSDYGYTF. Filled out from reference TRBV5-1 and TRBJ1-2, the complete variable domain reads KAGVTQTPRYLIKTRGQQVTLSCSPISGHRSVSWYQQTPGQGLQFLFEYFSETQRNKGNFPGRFSGRQFSNSRSEMNVSTLELGDSALYLCASSLVGSDYGYTFGSGTRLTVV.